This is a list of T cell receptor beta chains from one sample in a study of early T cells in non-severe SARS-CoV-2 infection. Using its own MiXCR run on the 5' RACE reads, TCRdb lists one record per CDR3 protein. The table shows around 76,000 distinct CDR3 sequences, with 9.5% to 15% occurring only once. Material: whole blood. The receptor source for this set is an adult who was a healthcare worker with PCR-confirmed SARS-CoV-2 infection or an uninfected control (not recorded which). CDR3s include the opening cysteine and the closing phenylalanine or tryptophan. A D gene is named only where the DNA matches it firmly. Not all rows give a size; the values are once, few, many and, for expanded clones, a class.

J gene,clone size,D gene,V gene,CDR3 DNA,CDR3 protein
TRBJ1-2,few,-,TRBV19,TGTGCCAGTAGTACCTTCGGGGCAGACTATGGCTACACCTTC,CASSTFGADYGYTF
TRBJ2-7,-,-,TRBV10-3,TGTGCCATCAGTAGAACTGGAAACTACGAGCAGTACTTC,CAISRTGNYEQYF
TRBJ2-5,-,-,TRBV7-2,TGTGCCAGCAGCTTATCGGGGCTAGGGACCCAGTACTTC,CASSLSGLGTQYF
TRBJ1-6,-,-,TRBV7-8,TGTGCCAGCAGCTTAGTCATGTATAATTCACCCCTCCACTTT,CASSLVMYNSPLHF
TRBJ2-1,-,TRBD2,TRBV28,TGTGCCAGCAGTTTGGCGGGAGAGTGGTACAATGAGCAGTTCTTC,CASSLAGEWYNEQFF
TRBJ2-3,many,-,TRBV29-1,TGCAGCGTTGCGCCCTCAGGAGGCACAGATACGCAGTATTTT,CSVAPSGGTDTQYF
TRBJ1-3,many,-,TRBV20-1,TGCAGTGCTCGAGAGGGTGGAAACACCATATATTTT,CSAREGGNTIYF
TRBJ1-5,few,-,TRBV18,TGTGCCAGCTCATCCTCAAATTCGGGTTATAGCAATCAGCCCCAGCATTTT,CASSSSNSGYSNQPQHF
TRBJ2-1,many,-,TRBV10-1,TGCGCCAGCAGTGTGTCCGCGAGCTCCTACAATGAGCAGTTCTTC,CASSVSASSYNEQFF
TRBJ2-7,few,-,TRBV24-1,TGTGCCACCACGTACGAGCAGTACTTC,CATTYEQYF
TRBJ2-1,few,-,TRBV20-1,TGCAGTGCTAGAGGGTTAGCGGTGACCTACAATGAGCAGTTCTTC,CSARGLAVTYNEQFF
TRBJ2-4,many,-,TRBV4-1,TGCGCCAGCAGCCAAGGAAACCGCCACGGCATTCAGTACTTC,CASSQGNRHGIQYF
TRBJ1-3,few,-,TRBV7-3,TGTGCCAGCAGCCGAACTGAAAACACCATATATTTT,CASSRTENTIYF
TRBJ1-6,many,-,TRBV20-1,TGCAGTGCTAGAGATCAAGAACCGCTCCCGGGTTCACCCCTCCACTTT,CSARDQEPLPGSPLHF
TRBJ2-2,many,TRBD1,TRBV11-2,TGTGCCAGCAGCTTGCGGACAGGGTCGAACACCGGGGAGCTGTTTTTT,CASSLRTGSNTGELFF
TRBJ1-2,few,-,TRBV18,TGTGCCAGCTCAGGAGGGGGGAACTATGGCTACACCTTC,CASSGGGNYGYTF
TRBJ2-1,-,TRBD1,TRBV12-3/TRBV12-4,TGTGCCAGCAGTTTCCGGCAGGGGGCTTACAATGAGCAGTTCTTC,CASSFRQGAYNEQFF
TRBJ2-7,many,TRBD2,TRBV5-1,TGCGCCAGCAGTTTGGGGACTAGCGGGGCCCGAGACTACGAGCAGTACTTC,CASSLGTSGARDYEQYF
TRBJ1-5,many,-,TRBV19,TGTGCCAGTAGTATTATCGGCAGGGAGGAACAGCCCCAGCATTTT,CASSIIGREEQPQHF
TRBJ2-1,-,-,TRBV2,TGTGCCAGCAGTCCCAGGTTGTTTAACAATGAGCAGTTCTTC,CASSPRLFNNEQFF
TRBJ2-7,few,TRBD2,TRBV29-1,TGCAGCGTTGAGCCCGGGACTAGCGGGAGGGTCTCCTACGAGCAGTACTTC,CSVEPGTSGRVSYEQYF
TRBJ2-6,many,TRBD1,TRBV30,TGTGCCGGACAGGTTTCTGGGGCCAACGTCCTGACTTTC,CAGQVSGANVLTF
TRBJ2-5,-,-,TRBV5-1,TGCGCCAGCAGTCGGGACTTGGAAGAGACCCAGTACTTC,CASSRDLEETQYF
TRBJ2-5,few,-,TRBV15,TGTGCCACCAGCAGAGATTTCGGGGCTCAAGAGACCCAGTACTTC,CATSRDFGAQETQYF
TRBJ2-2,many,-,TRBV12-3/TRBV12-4,TGTGCCAGCACTCCGGGACTCGAAGAGCGGGAGCTGTTTTTT,CASTPGLEERELFF
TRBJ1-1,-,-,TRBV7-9,TGTGCCAGCAGCTTAGGTGGAGGGGTCGGCACTGAAGCTTTCTTT,CASSLGGGVGTEAFF
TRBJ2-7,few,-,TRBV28,TGTGCCAGCCAGGTCTCCTACGAGCAGTACTTC,CASQVSYEQYF
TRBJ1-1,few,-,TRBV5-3,TGTGCCAGAAGCCGGAACACTGAAGCTTTCTTT,CARSRNTEAFF
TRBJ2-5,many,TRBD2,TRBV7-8,TGTGCCAGCAGCTCCTCGGGGGGGGTTCAAGAGACCCAGTACTTC,CASSSSGGVQETQYF